This T cell receptor (beta chain) came from a study of blood T cell repertoires in COVID-19. At the level of the study: Whether acute or convalescent, the COVID-19 samples came from the United States, Italy and Spain.

The study recruited people aged 18 to 89 years across approximately 25 US areas. Before being deemed recovered, Cohort 3 donors had two negative PCRs, clearance, or symptom resolution. Per the original methods: Quantification of nucleated cells was approximated via reference gene primer amplification. Here immunoSEQ multiplex PCR was the method, and the copy in TCRdb shows in-frame clones only, minus some. V, J and clone size reflect that table, while D and trimming were determined from the DNA. This sample has fewer than 350,000 clones, with about 89% found just once. Trimming cost V 6 bases and J 3 bases; bases outside gene matches: 10. CDR3 length equals 16 residues. CDR1 and CDR2 (germline): MNHEY, SMNVEV (reference sequence).

The sequence was obtained from a man aged 60 to 75 who had recovered from COVID-19. The genes are TRBV27 and TRBJ2-1; 8 bases match TRBD1. The specimen sequenced was PBMCs or T cells enriched from blood (not recorded which). The CDR3 sequence is CASSPLTGAFYNEQFF. DNA for the CDR3: TGTGCCAGCAGCCCGCTGACAGGGGCCTTCTACAATGAGCAGTTCTTC.